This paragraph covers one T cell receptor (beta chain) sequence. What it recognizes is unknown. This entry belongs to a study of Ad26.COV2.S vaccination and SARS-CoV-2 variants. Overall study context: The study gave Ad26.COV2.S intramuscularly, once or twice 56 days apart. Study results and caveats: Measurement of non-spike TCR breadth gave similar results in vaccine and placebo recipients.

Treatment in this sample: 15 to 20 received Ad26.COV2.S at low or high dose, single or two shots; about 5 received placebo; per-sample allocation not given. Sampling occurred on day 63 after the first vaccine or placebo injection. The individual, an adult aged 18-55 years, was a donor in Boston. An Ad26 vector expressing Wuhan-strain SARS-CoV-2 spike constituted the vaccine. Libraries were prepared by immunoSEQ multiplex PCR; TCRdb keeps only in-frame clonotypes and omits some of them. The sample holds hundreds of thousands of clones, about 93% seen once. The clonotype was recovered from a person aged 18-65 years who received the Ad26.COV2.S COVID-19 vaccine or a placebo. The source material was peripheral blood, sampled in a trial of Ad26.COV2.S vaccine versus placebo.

The CDR3 region is CASPQGTYGYTF. CDR3 in DNA: TGTGCCAGCCCACAGGGGACCTATGGCTACACCTTC. The rearrangement joins TRBV12-1 to TRBJ1-2; the DNA was not compared with TRBD1, the D call given in the table. TRBV12-1 is a known pseudogene. CDR3 size: 12 residues.